This TCR beta chain was sequenced for a study of post-analysis software for immune sequencing data. Study overall: Both relapsing-remitting and secondary progressive multiple sclerosis featured among the disease courses, as did progressive-relapsing multiple sclerosis. Overall study results and limits: Those with multiple sclerosis, the patient group, showed significantly lower normalized Chao1 diversity than controls. TRBV5-6, TRBV5-1 and TRBV20-1 were among about 5 TRBV segments more frequent in patients than controls. Batch-matched samples strongly co-clustered by F measure.

Each TCR beta cDNA library carried unique molecular identifiers. Out of about 1 to 11 million T cells, a few hundred thousand cDNA molecules were generated. TCRdb itself ran the PCR reads through MiXCR, one entry per CDR3 protein. The sample consists of roughly 870,000 distinct CDR3 sequences, approximately 57% of them appearing once. CDR3 length equals 15 residues. Germline loops: CDR1 SEHNR, CDR2 FQNEAQ (reference sequence). With respect to this clonotype: Its antigen remains unknown. At one end the junction does not follow the germline gene, possibly because of a read error.

The chain combines TRBV7-9 with TRBJ2-1; 11 nucleotides agree with TRBD2. The sequence was collected from a girl between 5 and 17 years old with multiple sclerosis. Sample: blood. CDR3 nucleotides: TGTGCCGGCAGCTTAGAAACTAGCGGGAGCAATGAGCAGTTCTTC. Protein: CAGSLETSGSNEQFF.